The next 6 T cell receptor beta chains were all read from a single sample in a study of blood T cells in healthy people across ages. For the second PCR, which ran for about 7 to 12 cycles, a sample-barcoded 5' primer and a J-beta primer mix were used. TCRdb recomputed calls from the 5' RACE reads with MiXCR, one row per CDR3 protein. This sample has 1,800,000 or so distinct CDR3 sequences; roughly two fifths occur once, and the top ten carry under 25%. The material sequenced was blood. The receptors derive from a human donor in good health.

The chain employs TRBV20-1 and TRBJ2-5; 9 positions match TRBD2. Germline trimming cut 0 bases from V and 8 bases from J; bases unmatched to any gene: 4. CDR1 and CDR2 (germline): DFQATT, SNEGSKA (reference sequence). This CDR3 spans 13 amino acids. The CDR3, as DNA: TGCAGTGCTAGAGAGGCGGGGGGGCTCACCCAGTACTTC. Amino acid sequence: CSAREAGGLTQYF.

The chain links TRBV7-9 to TRBJ2-3, with D possibly being TRBD2 (6 bases). The CDR3 has 14 residues. V was pared by 7 bases and J by 4 bases, with 15 bases between. Per the germline V gene, CDR1 is SEHNR and CDR2 is FQNEAQ (reference sequence). The DNA for the CDR3 is TGTGCCAGCATAAGAGAGGGCGGGGCAGATACGCAGTATTTT. It specifies CASIREGGADTQYF.

This clonotype turned up a few times. J is TRBJ1-1 and V is TRBV5-1; tentatively, D is TRBD1 (5 bases). The CDR3 contains 13 residues. Germline V gene data show CDR1 as SGHRS and CDR2 as YFSETQ. V lost 2 bases and J 7 bases, leaving 12 bases between the germline ends. CDR3 nucleotides: TGCGCCAGCAGCTTTTGGGGGAAGGATGAAGCTTTCTTT. It specifies CASSFWGKDEAFF.

In the case of this clonotype: At one end, the junction sequence differs from germline, possibly due to a read error. The chain is built from TRBV10-3 and TRBJ1-1; D gene ambiguous. Germline V gives CDR1 ENHRY, CDR2 SYGVKD. The CDR3 is 13 amino acids. CDR3 in amino acids: CAIRLLTNTEAFF. DNA of the CDR3: TGCGCCATCCGACTCTTAACGAACACTGAAGCTTTCTTT.

This clonotype was counted between two and nine times. The chain uses TRBV12-3 or TRBV12-4 and TRBJ1-2; tentative D call: TRBD1 (5 bases). This CDR3 spans 12 amino acids. Deletions cut 6 bases from V and 5 bases from J, with 10 bases between. CDR3 protein: CASRTREYGYTF. DNA of the CDR3: TGTGCCAGCAGGACCAGGGAGTATGGCTACACCTTC.

This clonotype occurred a few times. The chain has TRBV15 and TRBJ1-4; TRBD1 agrees at 7 bases. This CDR3 is built from 15 residues. The trim removed 6 bases at V and 5 bases at J, leaving 9 bases unmatched. Looked up from germline, CDR1 is LNHNV and CDR2 is YYDKDF (reference sequence). The CDR3 reads CATSLAQGGNEKLFF. CDR3 nucleotides: TGTGCCACCAGTCTCGCGCAGGGGGGGAATGAAAAACTGTTTTTT.